These 31 T cell receptor beta chains were all obtained from the same sample, sequenced in a study of shared clonotypes between healthy human individuals. Produced via immunoSEQ multiplex PCR; TCRdb's table is partial and in-frame only. This table holds some 1,400,000 clones, approximately 97% found once. The sample was naive CD4+ T cells sorted from blood. The subset here: CD45RA+ positively selected. These receptors all stem from a man aged 25 to 45 in good health.

The chain joins TRBV5-6 to TRBJ1-5, with 10 bases aligning to TRBD1. The V gene end was trimmed by 3 bases and the J gene end by 3 bases; junction bases not matched to a gene: 12. The germline V gene has CDR1 SGHDT and CDR2 YYEEEE. This CDR3 contains 18 residues. This CDR3 is CASSSRDRGSFSNQPQHF. CDR3 DNA sequence: TGTGCCAGCAGCTCTAGGGACAGGGGCTCGTTTTCCAATCAGCCCCAGCATTTT. Full variable domain (outside the CDR3, taken from reference TRBV5-6 and TRBJ1-5): DAGVTQSPTHLIKTRGQQVTLRCSPKSGHDTVSWYQQALGQGPQFIFQYYEEEERQRGNFPDRFSGHQFPNYSSELNVNALLLGDSALYLCASSSRDRGSFSNQPQHFGDGTRLSIL.

The chain links TRBV10-2 to TRBJ2-7, with no clear D. The CDR3 extends over 14 amino acids. Trimming took 3 bases from V and 2 from J, leaving 11 bases between them. Germline V gene lookup returns CDR1 WSHSY and CDR2 SAAADI. The CDR3 sequence is CASSDTVSAYEQYF. The CDR3 DNA reads as TGCGCCAGCAGTGATACAGTCTCGGCCTACGAGCAGTACTTC.

V is TRBV6-1 and J is TRBJ2-6; weak D call: TRBD1 (5 bases). Trimming took 3 bases from V and 4 from J, leaving 16 bases between them. Germline CDR1 and CDR2: MNHNS and SASEGT. The CDR3 is 17 amino acids. CDR3 protein: CASSEEYRFIGANVLTF. Written as DNA, the CDR3 is TGTGCCAGCAGTGAGGAATACAGGTTCATAGGGGCCAACGTCCTGACTTTC.

The chain employs TRBV9 and TRBJ2-7; 7 bases are a match to TRBD2. The V gene end was trimmed by 4 bases and the J gene end by 3 bases; junction bases not matched to a gene: 7. Germline V gene sequence: CDR1 SGDLS, CDR2 YYNGEE. The CDR3 is 14 residues long. This chain's CDR3 is CASSSRAGNYEQYF. The CDR3 DNA follows: TGTGCCAGCAGCTCCCGAGCGGGAAACTACGAGCAGTACTTC. Full variable domain (rest looked up from reference TRBV9 and TRBJ2-7): DSGVTQTPKHLITATGQRVTLRCSPRSGDLSVYWYQQSLDQGLQFLIQYYNGEERAKGNILERFSAQQFPDLHSELNLSSLELGDSALYFCASSSRAGNYEQYFGPGTRLTVT.

V gene TRBV11-3 combines with J gene TRBJ2-2; possible D gene TRBD1, 6 bases. This CDR3 has 14 amino acids. V lost 7 bases to trimming and J lost 2 bases, with 11 bases between them. The V gene's germline CDR1 is SGHNT and CDR2 YENEEA. The CDR3: CASKRGGNTGELFF. DNA of the CDR3: TGTGCCAGCAAACGAGGGGGAAACACCGGGGAGCTGTTTTTT.

This rearrangement joins TRBV5-1 to TRBJ2-7, with 8 bases matching TRBD2. The V and J ends lost 0 bases and 5 bases, in that order; junction bases with no gene match: 7. Germline CDR1 is SGHRS and CDR2 is YFSETQ. The CDR3 is made up of 15 amino acids. The CDR3 loop is CASSLEGGRSHEQYF. The CDR3 bases are TGCGCCAGCAGCTTGGAAGGCGGGAGGTCCCACGAGCAGTACTTC.

This clone was seen a single time. V and J are TRBV4-3 and TRBJ2-6; the match to TRBD1 covers 8 bases. CDR1 LGHNA and CDR2 YSLEER come from the germline V gene. This CDR3 has 16 amino acids. The V gene end was trimmed by 3 bases and the J gene end by 2 bases; junction bases not matched to a gene: 3. CDR3 sequence (DNA): TGCGCCAGCAGCCAGAGGACAGGGACTGGGGCCAACGTCCTGACTTTC. The encoded protein is CASSQRTGTGANVLTF.

The J gene is TRBJ2-1, the V gene TRBV11-2; D unclear. From germline, CDR1 is SGHAT and CDR2 FQNNGV. Trimming pared 4 bases from V and 7 bases from J, leaving 8 bases between. The CDR3 runs to 12 residues. CDR3 protein: CASSWHTNEQFF. In DNA, the CDR3 is TGTGCCAGCAGCTGGCACACGAATGAGCAGTTCTTC.

This chain uses TRBV15 with TRBJ2-7, with 7 bases matching TRBD1. This CDR3 has 14 residues. V trimming: 1 base; J trimming: 3 bases; junction bases outside the gene matches: 3. CDR1 is LNHNV, CDR2 YYDKDF, per germline (reference sequence). The CDR3 coding sequence is TGTGCCACCAGCAGAGCGGGACAGAGCTACGAGCAGTACTTC. It encodes CATSRAGQSYEQYF.

This clone was recorded only once. The rearrangement links TRBV5-4 to TRBJ2-7; TRBD2 aligns across 10 bases. This CDR3 has 15 residues. CDR1 and CDR2 from the germline V gene are SGHNT and YYREEE (reference sequence). V shed 0 bases and J 3 bases; nucleotides not matched to a gene: 3. CDR3 residues: CASSLVASGSYEQYF. The CDR3 nucleotides are TGTGCCAGCAGCTTGGTGGCTAGCGGGAGCTACGAGCAGTACTTC.

This clone was picked up one time. Other DNA sequences of this sample code for an identical CDR3. The rearrangement links TRBV15 to TRBJ2-7; no reliable D call. This CDR3 comprises 13 residues. V lost 0 bases to trimming and J lost 0 bases, with 3 bases between them. Germline CDR1 reads LNHNV; CDR2 reads YYDKDF (reference sequence). The CDR3 here is CATSRDASYEQYF. As DNA, the CDR3 is TGTGCCACCAGCAGAGATGCCTCCTACGAGCAGTACTTC. The whole variable domain, remainder taken from reference TRBV15 and TRBJ2-7, is DAMVIQNPRYQVTQFGKPVTLSCSQTLNHNVMYWYQQKSSQAPKLLFHYYDKDFNNEADTPDNFQSRRPNTSFCFLDIRSPGLGDTAMYLCATSRDASYEQYFGPGTRLTVT.

This chain uses TRBV7-9 with TRBJ2-7; TRBD1 agrees at 8 bases. The CDR3 has 16 amino acids. CDR1 SEHNR and CDR2 FQNEAQ come from the germline V gene (reference sequence). Germline trimming cut 3 bases from V and 5 bases from J; bases unmatched to any gene: 12. Here the CDR3 DNA reads TGTGCCAGCAGCTTGGGGGGCAGGGGGCGCAAGAACGAGCAGTACTTC. The encoded protein is CASSLGGRGRKNEQYF.

The genes are TRBV6-6 and TRBJ2-7; D uncertain. Trimming left V 0 bases short and J 7 bases short, with 7 bases between. Germline lookup yields CDR1 MNHNY and CDR2 SVGAGI (reference sequence). CDR3 length: 12 amino acids. CDR3 nucleotide sequence: TGTGCCAGCAGTTACTCATCGGCAGAGCAGTACTTC. As protein: CASSYSSAEQYF.

About this clone itself: One junction end disagrees with the germline gene, perhaps due to a read error. The rearrangement links TRBV7-7 to TRBJ2-1; a weak D match, TRBD2 (6 bases). The V gene's germline CDR1 is SSHAT and CDR2 FNYEAQ (reference sequence). The CDR3 is 14 residues long. CDR3 in amino acids: CASSPTGLRNEQFF. The CDR3 DNA sequence: TGTGCTAGCAGCCCAACCGGACTACGCAATGAGCAGTTCTTC.

This clone was observed a single time. This rearrangement joins TRBV5-1 to TRBJ2-2, with 7 bases lining up with TRBD2. Germline trimming cut 0 bases from V and 2 bases from J; bases unmatched to any gene: 7. The CDR3 covers 17 residues. Germline loops: CDR1 SGHRS, CDR2 YFSETQ. CDR3 residues: CASSLVPSGANTGELFF. For the CDR3, the DNA is TGCGCCAGCAGCTTGGTTCCTAGCGGAGCCAACACCGGGGAGCTGTTTTTT.

The chain employs TRBV18 and TRBJ2-6; the D gene could be TRBD1 or TRBD2 (6 bases each). Trimming cost V 2 bases and J 2 bases, with 13 bases left between them. CDR1 and CDR2 (germline): KGHSH, LQKENI. This CDR3 is 17 amino acids long. CDR3 sequence (DNA): TGTGCCAGCTCACCAAGGAGGGGGTCGGCTGGGGCCAACGTCCTGACTTTC. Encoded protein: CASSPRRGSAGANVLTF.

The chain carries TRBV5-5 and TRBJ2-7, with no clear D. Germline CDR1 SGHKS, CDR2 YYEKEE (reference sequence). This CDR3 is built from 11 residues. Between the trimmed V and J ends, which lost 0 bases and 7 bases, there was a span of 5 bases. The CDR3 nucleotides read TGTGCCAGCAGCTTGGCGGGTGAGCAGTACTTC. Its translation is CASSLAGEQYF.

The J gene is TRBJ2-5, the V gene TRBV18; D possibly corresponds to TRBD2 (6 bases). The germline V gene encodes CDR1 KGHSH and CDR2 LQKENI. Trimming removed 3 bases from V and 5 bases from J, with 10 bases in between. The CDR3 extends over 13 amino acids. The CDR3 region has the DNA TGTGCCAGCTCACCTGGGGAGGAGGAGACCCAGTACTTC. This codes for CASSPGEEETQYF. The complete variable domain, with remaining parts taken from reference TRBV18 and TRBJ2-5, reads NAGVMQNPRHLVRRRGQEARLRCSPMKGHSHVYWYRQLPEEGLKFMVYLQKENIIDESGMPKERFSAEFPKEGPSILRIQQVVRGDSAAYFCASSPGEEETQYFGPGTRLLVL.

V gene TRBV5-1 combines with J gene TRBJ2-2; D gene uncertain. The CDR3 has 15 residues. The V end lost 2 bases, the J end lost 1 base, and 9 bases lay between the germline ends. Germline V gene sequence: CDR1 SGHRS, CDR2 YFSETQ. The CDR3 coding sequence is TGCGCCAGCAGCTTAGAAGCGCAGAACACCGGGGAGCTGTTTTTT. It yields the protein CASSLEAQNTGELFF.

The chain couples TRBV5-5 to TRBJ2-6; D might be TRBD2 (5 bases). Deletions cut 7 bases from V and 5 bases from J, with 22 bases between. CDR1 SGHKS and CDR2 YYEKEE come from the germline V gene (reference sequence). The CDR3 is 17 residues long. Here the CDR3 DNA reads TGTGCCAGCGCGAGGGATGTCGCACAAAGTCGGGCCAACGTCCTGACTTTC. Amino acids: CASARDVAQSRANVLTF.

The chain joins TRBV18 to TRBJ2-7; tentatively, D is TRBD2 (6 bases). This CDR3 is built from 15 residues. Germline V gives CDR1 KGHSH, CDR2 LQKENI. Trimming took off 3 bases at V and 6 bases at J, with 18 bases between the two ends. CDR3 sequence reads: CASSPAVGSRLEQYF. CDR3 nucleotides: TGTGCCAGCTCACCCGCCGTCGGGAGTCGGCTCGAGCAGTACTTC.

The V and J genes are TRBV29-1 and TRBJ2-5; D ambiguous. Germline CDR1 and CDR2: SQVTM and ANQGSEA. This CDR3 has 11 residues. V lost 0 bases, J lost 4 bases, and 3 bases lay in between. As DNA, the CDR3 is TGCAGCGTTGAAGATTCAGAGACCCAGTACTTC. Translation gives CSVEDSETQYF.

The rearrangement links TRBV7-2 to TRBJ2-3, with D perhaps matching TRBD2 (5 bases). Germline V gene sequence: CDR1 SGHTA, CDR2 FQGNSA. V lost 2 bases, J lost 7 bases, and 10 bases lay in between. The CDR3 sequence is 13 residues long. CDR3 nucleotides: TGTGCCAGCAGCTTAAATCGGGATAATACGCAGTATTTT. Amino acid sequence: CASSLNRDNTQYF.

The chain has TRBV6-6 and TRBJ2-4; D possibly corresponds to TRBD2 (5 bases). The CDR3 length is 11 residues. V shed 4 bases and J shed 11 bases, with 9 bases lying between them. The germline V gene encodes CDR1 MNHNY and CDR2 SVGAGI (reference sequence). CDR3 sequence reads: CASSFSGLQYF. In DNA form, the CDR3 reads TGTGCCAGCAGTTTCAGCGGTCTTCAGTACTTC.

The V gene is TRBV19, the J gene TRBJ1-2; 7 bases are a match to TRBD1. The CDR3 has 12 amino acids. Unmatched junction bases numbered 3, after V lost 7 bases and J lost 4 bases. The germline V gene encodes CDR1 LNHDA and CDR2 SQIVND (reference sequence). The CDR3 loop is CASNRDSYGYTF. The CDR3 DNA reads TGTGCCAGTAACCGGGACAGCTATGGCTACACCTTC.

The chain uses TRBV14 and TRBJ2-1; a weak D match, TRBD1 (5 bases). The CDR3 contains 13 residues. Trimming took off 1 base at V and 9 bases at J, with 10 bases between the two ends. Germline V gene sequence: CDR1 SGHDN, CDR2 FVKESK. The CDR3 sequence is CASSQADRGEQFF. The DNA for the CDR3 is TGTGCCAGCAGCCAAGCAGATAGGGGTGAGCAGTTCTTC.

The chain joins TRBV27 to TRBJ2-1, with 9 bases lining up with TRBD2. CDR1 MNHEY and CDR2 SMNVEV come from the germline V gene (reference sequence). V lost 3 bases, J lost 9 bases, and 9 bases stayed unmatched. This CDR3 has 15 residues. CDR3 nucleotide sequence: TGTGCCAGCAGTTTTGGTGCGGGAGGGCCATTTGAGCAGTTCTTC. As protein: CASSFGAGGPFEQFF.

Worth noting for this clone: Within the sample, other DNA sequences also encode this same CDR3. The V and J genes are TRBV5-1 and TRBJ2-5, with D possibly matching TRBD1 (5 bases). There are 14 residues in the CDR3. Germline CDR1 is SGHRS and CDR2 is YFSETQ. V was pared by 0 bases and J by 5 bases, with 11 bases between. The DNA for the CDR3 is TGCGCCAGCAGCTTGGAAGGGGTAGGGGAGACCCAGTACTTC. Translating gives CASSLEGVGETQYF.

A single count supports this clone. The V and J genes are TRBV11-2 and TRBJ2-7, with D tentatively TRBD1 or TRBD2 (5 bases each). The germline CDR1 and CDR2 sequences are SGHAT and FQNNGV. V dropped 5 bases and J dropped 7 bases, with 24 bases sitting between them. The CDR3 contains 16 residues. CDR3 protein: CASSRDRRVISGEQYF. The DNA for the CDR3 is TGTGCCAGCAGCAGGGACCGCCGGGTAATTTCGGGGGAGCAGTACTTC.

This sequence joins TRBV5-4 and TRBJ2-7; 8 nucleotides match TRBD1. CDR1 is SGHNT, CDR2 YYREEE, per germline (reference sequence). This CDR3 has 14 residues. Trimming at V came to 3 bases and at J to 7 bases, leaving 9 bases not matched to a gene. CDR3 protein: CASSSRTGSEEQYF. The CDR3 coding sequence is TGTGCCAGCAGCTCTAGGACAGGGTCAGAAGAGCAGTACTTC. Using reference TRBV5-4 and TRBJ2-7 for the parts outside the CDR3, the full variable domain is ETGVTQSPTHLIKTRGQQVTLRCSSQSGHNTVSWYQQALGQGPQFIFQYYREEENGRGNFPPRFSGLQFPNYSSELNVNALELDDSALYLCASSSRTGSEEQYFGPGTRLTVT.

The J gene is TRBJ2-7, the V gene TRBV6-5; TRBD2 matches at 7 bases. The J segment lost 5 bases and the V segment lost 8 bases, leaving 12 bases of the junction unmatched. Germline V lookup: CDR1 MNHEY, CDR2 SVGAGI. The CDR3 has 14 residues. The CDR3 here is CASSQGGGRHEQYF. CDR3 bases: TGTGCCAGCTCCCAGGGCGGGGGTAGGCACGAGCAGTACTTC.